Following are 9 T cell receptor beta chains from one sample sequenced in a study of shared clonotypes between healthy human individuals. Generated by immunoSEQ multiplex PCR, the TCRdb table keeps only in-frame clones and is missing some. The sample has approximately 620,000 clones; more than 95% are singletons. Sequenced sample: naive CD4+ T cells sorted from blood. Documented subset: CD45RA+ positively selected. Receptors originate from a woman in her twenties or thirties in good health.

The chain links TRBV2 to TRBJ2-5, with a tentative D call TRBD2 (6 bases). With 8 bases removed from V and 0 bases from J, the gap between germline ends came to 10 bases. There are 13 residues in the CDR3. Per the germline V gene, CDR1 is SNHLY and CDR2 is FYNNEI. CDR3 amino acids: CASSGEYQETQYF. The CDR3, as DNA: TGTGCCAGCTCGGGGGAGTACCAAGAGACCCAGTACTTC.

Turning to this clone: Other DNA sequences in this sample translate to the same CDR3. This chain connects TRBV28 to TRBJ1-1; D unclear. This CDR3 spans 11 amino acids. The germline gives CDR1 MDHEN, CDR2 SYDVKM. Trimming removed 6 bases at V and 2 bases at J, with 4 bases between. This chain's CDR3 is CASRVNTEAFF. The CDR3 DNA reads TGTGCCAGCAGGGTAAACACTGAAGCTTTCTTT.

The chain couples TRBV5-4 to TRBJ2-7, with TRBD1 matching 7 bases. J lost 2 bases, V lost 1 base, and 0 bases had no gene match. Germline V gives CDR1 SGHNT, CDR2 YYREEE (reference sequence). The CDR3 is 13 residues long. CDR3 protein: CASSLTGAYEQYF. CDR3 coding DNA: TGTGCCAGCAGCTTGACAGGGGCCTACGAGCAGTACTTC.

In DNA, the CDR3 is TGTGCCAGCGGCAGGGAAGGAACTGAAGCTTTCTTT. Amino acid sequence: CASGREGTEAFF. The V gene is TRBV6-5, the J gene TRBJ1-1; tentative D call: TRBD1 (5 bases). Trimming stripped 8 bases from V and 5 bases from J, with 12 bases between. The CDR3 is 12 amino acids. Germline loops: CDR1 MNHEY, CDR2 SVGAGI.

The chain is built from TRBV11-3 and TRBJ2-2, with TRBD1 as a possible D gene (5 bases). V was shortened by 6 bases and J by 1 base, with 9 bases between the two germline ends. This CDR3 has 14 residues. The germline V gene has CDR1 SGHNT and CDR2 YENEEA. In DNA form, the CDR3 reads TGTGCCAGCAGGTCCCAGGGGAACACCGGGGAGCTGTTTTTT. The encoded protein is CASRSQGNTGELFF.

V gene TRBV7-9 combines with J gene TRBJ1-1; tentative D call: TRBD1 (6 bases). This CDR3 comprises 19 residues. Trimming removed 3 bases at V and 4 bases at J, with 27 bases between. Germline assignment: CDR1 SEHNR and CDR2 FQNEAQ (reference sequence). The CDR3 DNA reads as TGTGCCAGCAGCTTGGTGTTTTACCCAGGGGCGGGTTGGAGCACTGAAGCTTTCTTT. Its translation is CASSLVFYPGAGWSTEAFF.

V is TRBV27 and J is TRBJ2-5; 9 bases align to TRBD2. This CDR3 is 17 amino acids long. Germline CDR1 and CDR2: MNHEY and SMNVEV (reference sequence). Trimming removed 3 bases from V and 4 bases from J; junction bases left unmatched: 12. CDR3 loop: CASSFYASGRRGETQYF. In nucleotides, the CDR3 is TGTGCCAGCAGTTTCTACGCCAGCGGGAGGCGGGGAGAGACCCAGTACTTC.

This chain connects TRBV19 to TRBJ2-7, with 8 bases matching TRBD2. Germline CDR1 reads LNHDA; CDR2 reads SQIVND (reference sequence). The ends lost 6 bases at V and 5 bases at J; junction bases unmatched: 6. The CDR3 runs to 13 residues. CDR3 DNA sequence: TGTGCCAGTAGCGGGAGGGCCCGGGACGAGCAGTACTTC. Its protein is CASSGRARDEQYF. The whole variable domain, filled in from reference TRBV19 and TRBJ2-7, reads DGGITQSPKYLFRKEGQNVTLSCEQNLNHDAMYWYRQDPGQGLRLIYYSQIVNDFQKGDIAEGYSVSREKKESFPLTVTSAQKNPTAFYLCASSGRARDEQYFGPGTRLTVT.

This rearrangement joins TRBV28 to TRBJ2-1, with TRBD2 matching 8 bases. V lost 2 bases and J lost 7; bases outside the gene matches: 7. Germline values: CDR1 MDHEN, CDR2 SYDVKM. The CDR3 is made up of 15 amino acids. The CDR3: CASSLAAGGRNEQFF. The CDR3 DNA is TGTGCCAGCAGTTTAGCCGCGGGGGGCAGGAATGAGCAGTTCTTC.